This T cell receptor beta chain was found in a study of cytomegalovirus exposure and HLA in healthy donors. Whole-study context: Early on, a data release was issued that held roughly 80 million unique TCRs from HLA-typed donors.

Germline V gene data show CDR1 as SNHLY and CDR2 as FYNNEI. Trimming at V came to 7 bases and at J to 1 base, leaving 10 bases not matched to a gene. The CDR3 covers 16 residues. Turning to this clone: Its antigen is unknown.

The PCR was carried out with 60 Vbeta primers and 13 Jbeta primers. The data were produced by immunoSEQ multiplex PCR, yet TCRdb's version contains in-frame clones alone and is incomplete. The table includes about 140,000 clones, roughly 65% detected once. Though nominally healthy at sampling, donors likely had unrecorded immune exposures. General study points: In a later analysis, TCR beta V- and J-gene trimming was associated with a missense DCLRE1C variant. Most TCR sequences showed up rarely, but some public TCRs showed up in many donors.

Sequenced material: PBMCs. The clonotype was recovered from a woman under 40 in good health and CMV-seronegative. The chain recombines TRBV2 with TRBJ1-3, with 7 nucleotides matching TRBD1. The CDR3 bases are TGTGCCAGCACCCTGACAGGGTTTAGTTCTGGAAACACCATATATTTT. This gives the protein CASTLTGFSSGNTIYF.